This T cell receptor beta chain derives from a study of Graves' ophthalmopathy and Graves' hyperthyroidism. Study-wide results and limits: Cross-validated, the 13-signature model showed 87.88%/81.08% sensitivity/specificity, and 80%/75% in the test set.

The sequenced template was RNA, covering the TCR beta CDR3 region. Scientists carried out first-round RT-PCR using HTBI primers and then a second-round multiplex PCR. MiXCR, run by TCRdb on the multiplex PCR reads, gives a single entry per CDR3 protein. Of fewer than 600,000 distinct CDR3 sequences in the sample, around 15% were seen once. Germline V gene sequence: CDR1 SGHAT, CDR2 FQNNGV. V was shortened by 3 bases and J by 0 bases, with 6 bases between the two germline ends. The CDR3 has 14 residues. This clonotype was detected many times. As yet, its antigen is unknown. Ophthalmopathy was moderately-to-severely active, CAS at least 3, NOSPECS at least 4, lasting under 3 months. Uncontrolled infections, pregnancy, lactation or other autoimmune diseases led to patient exclusion.

J is TRBJ1-3 and V is TRBV11-2; no reliable D call. The sample consisted of blood. The clonotype was recovered from a young woman with Graves' ophthalmopathy. The CDR3 bases are TGTGCCAGCAGCTTCGGGTCCTCTGGAAACACCATATATTTT. Encoded protein: CASSFGSSGNTIYF.